These T cell receptor beta chains were read from a single sample in a study of CD8+ T cells in alopecia areata. Here immunoSEQ multiplex PCR was the method, and the copy in TCRdb shows in-frame clones only, minus some. The sample has some 200,000 clones; over 50% are singletons. The sequences come from CD4+ T cells sorted from blood, collected at week 0. These receptors were taken from a human donor with alopecia areata. Both conserved end residues are part of each CDR3. D genes are given only for firm matches. Rows may omit the clone size; those that give it use once, few, many or a size class.

TRBV6-1,.,.,TRBJ1-1,TGTGCCAGCAGTGAAGGACAGGCGAACACTGAAGCTTTCTTT,CASSEGQANTEAFF
TRBV30,.,.,TRBJ1-5,TGTGCCTGGAGCACAGGGTTCAATCAGCCCCAGCATTTT,CAWSTGFNQPQHF
TRBV5-1,few,.,TRBJ1-1,TGCGCCAGCAGCGAGCAGAAGAACACTGAAGCTTTCTTT,CASSEQKNTEAFF
TRBV2,.,.,TRBJ1-1,TGTGCCAGCAAGGGGGAGGACACTGAAGCTTTCTTT,CASKGEDTEAFF
TRBV29-1,.,.,TRBJ2-5,TGCAGCTCTGCTGGGGGCGCGGAGACCCAGTACTTC,CSSAGGAETQYF
TRBV30,.,.,TRBJ2-3,TGTGCCTGGGGGACCCGAATACCGGATACGCAGTATTTT,CAWGTRIPDTQYF
TRBV29-1,.,.,TRBJ2-2,TGCAGCGTCCTAGCCCGGGGGCTCACCGGGGAGCTGTTTTTT,CSVLARGLTGELFF
TRBV15,.,.,TRBJ1-5,TGTGCCACCAGCAGTAAGGACCAGCCCCAGCATTTT,CATSSKDQPQHF
TRBV25-1,.,TRBD1,TRBJ1-4,TGTGCCAGCAGTGCGTCCGGGACAGGGGACAGGGAAAAACTGTTTTTT,CASSASGTGDREKLFF
TRBV7-2,.,.,TRBJ2-7,TGTGCCAGCAGCTCACCGGGCCGCTCCTACGAGCAGTACTTC,CASSSPGRSYEQYF
TRBV6-5,.,.,TRBJ1-2,TGTGCCAGCAGCAAGGGGCTGAAACACTATGGCTACACCTTC,CASSKGLKHYGYTF
TRBV7-6,.,.,TRBJ2-1,TGTGCCAGCAGCCGGGACTCGACTTACAATGAGCAGTTCTTC,CASSRDSTYNEQFF
TRBV11-3,once,.,TRBJ2-3,TGTGCCAGCAGCTTTACGCAGGGCAGCACAGATACGCAGTATTTT,CASSFTQGSTDTQYF